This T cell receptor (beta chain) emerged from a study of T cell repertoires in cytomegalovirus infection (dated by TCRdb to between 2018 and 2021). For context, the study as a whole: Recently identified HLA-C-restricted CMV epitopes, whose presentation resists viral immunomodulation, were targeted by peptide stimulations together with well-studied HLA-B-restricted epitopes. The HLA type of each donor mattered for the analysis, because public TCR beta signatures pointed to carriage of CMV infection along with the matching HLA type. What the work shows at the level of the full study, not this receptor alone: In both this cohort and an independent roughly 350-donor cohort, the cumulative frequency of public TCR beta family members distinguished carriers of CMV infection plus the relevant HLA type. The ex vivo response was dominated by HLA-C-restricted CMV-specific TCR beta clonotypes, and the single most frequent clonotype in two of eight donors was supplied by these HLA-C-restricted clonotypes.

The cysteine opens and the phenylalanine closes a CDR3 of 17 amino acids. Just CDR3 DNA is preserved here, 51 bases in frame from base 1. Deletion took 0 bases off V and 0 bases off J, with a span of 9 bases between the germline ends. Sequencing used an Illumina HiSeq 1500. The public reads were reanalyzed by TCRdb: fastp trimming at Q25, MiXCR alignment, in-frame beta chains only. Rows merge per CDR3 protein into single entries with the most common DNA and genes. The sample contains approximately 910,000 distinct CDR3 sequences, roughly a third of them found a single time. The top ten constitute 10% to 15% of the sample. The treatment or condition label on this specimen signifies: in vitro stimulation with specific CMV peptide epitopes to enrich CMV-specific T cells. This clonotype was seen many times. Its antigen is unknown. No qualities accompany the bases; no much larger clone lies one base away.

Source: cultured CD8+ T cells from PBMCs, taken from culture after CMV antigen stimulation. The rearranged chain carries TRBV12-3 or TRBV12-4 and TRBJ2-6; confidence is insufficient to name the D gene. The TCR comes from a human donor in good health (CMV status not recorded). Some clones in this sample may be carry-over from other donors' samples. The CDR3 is CASSLANGISGANVLTF. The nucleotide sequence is TGTGCCAGCAGTTTAGCAAACGGTATCTCTGGGGCCAACGTCCTGACTTTC.